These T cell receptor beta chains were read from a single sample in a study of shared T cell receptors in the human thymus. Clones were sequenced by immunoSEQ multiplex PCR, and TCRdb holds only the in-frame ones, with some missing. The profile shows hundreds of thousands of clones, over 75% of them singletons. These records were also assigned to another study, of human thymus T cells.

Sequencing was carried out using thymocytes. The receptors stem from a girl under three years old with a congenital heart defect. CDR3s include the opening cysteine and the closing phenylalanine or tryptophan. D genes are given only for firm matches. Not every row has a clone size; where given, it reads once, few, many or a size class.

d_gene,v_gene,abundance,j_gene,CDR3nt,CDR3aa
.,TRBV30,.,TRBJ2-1,TGTGCCTGGAGTGGGCCACCCCGGCAGTTCTTC,CAWSGPPRQFF
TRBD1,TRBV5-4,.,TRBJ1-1,TGTGCCAGCAGCTTGGAGGACAGGCGGTACGTGAACACTGAAGCTTTCTTT,CASSLEDRRYVNTEAFF
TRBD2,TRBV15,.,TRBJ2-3,TGTGCCACCAGCCCCCGGGACTACCAAGCTAGCACAGATACGCAGTATTTT,CATSPRDYQASTDTQYF
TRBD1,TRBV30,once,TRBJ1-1,TGTGCCTGGAAGAGGACAGGGGTGAAGAACACTGAAGCTTTCTTT,CAWKRTGVKNTEAFF
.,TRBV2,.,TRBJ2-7,TGTGCCAGCGGCGACATTTACGAGCAGTACTTC,CASGDIYEQYF
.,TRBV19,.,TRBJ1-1,TGTGCCAGTAGTATCCCCGACTCGAACACTGAAGCTTTCTTT,CASSIPDSNTEAFF
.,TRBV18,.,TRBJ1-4,TGTGCCAGCTCACTCGGGCCAAATGATGGGGGCGAAAAACTGTTTTTT,CASSLGPNDGGEKLFF
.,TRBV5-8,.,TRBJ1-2,TGTGCCAGCAGCTTGTTGGACAGAGACTATGGCTACACCTTC,CASSLLDRDYGYTF
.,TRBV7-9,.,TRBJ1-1,TGTGCCAGCAGCTTAGAGCAGGGATACATGAACACTGAAGCTTTCTTT,CASSLEQGYMNTEAFF
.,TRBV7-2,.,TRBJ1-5,TGTGCCAGCAGCTCCAGGGTGAATCAGCCCCAGCATTTT,CASSSRVNQPQHF
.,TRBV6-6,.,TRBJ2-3,TGTGCCAGCAGTTACGGACGGGGGGCTGGAGATACGCAGTATTTT,CASSYGRGAGDTQYF
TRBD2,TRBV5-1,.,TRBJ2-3,TGCGCCAGCAGCTTGTTACTAGCGGGGGGAGAAGATACGCAGTATTTT,CASSLLLAGGEDTQYF
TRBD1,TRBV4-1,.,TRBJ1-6,TGCGCCAGCAGCCAAGAGGACAGGGCTCATCGGGATAATTCACCCCTCCACTTT,CASSQEDRAHRDNSPLHF
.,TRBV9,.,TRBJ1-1,TGTGCCAGCAGCCCGCCCCGGTGGGACACGGACACTGAAGCTTTCTTT,CASSPPRWDTDTEAFF
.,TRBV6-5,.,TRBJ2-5,TGTGCCAGCAGTCCGCGGTTAGGGGGTTGGGAGACCCAGTACTTC,CASSPRLGGWETQYF
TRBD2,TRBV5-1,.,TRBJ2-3,TGCGCCAGCAGCTCCGGGACTAGCGGGGGGGCAGATACGCAGTATTTT,CASSSGTSGGADTQYF
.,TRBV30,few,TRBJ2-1,TGTGCCTGGAGTGTGGGGAGCTCCTACGGGTCCGGGTCCTACAATGAGCAGTTCTTC,CAWSVGSSYGSGSYNEQFF
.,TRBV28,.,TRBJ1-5,TGTGCCAGCAGTTGGGTGGCAGAGGAACACAATCAGCCCCAGCATTTT,CASSWVAEEHNQPQHF
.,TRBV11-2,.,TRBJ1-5,TGTGCCAGCAGCTTAGATTACACAGCTAATCAGCCCCAGCATTTT,CASSLDYTANQPQHF
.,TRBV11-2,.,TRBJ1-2,TGTGCCAGCAGCTTCCGAGGACAGCCCGGGGGCTACACCTTC,CASSFRGQPGGYTF
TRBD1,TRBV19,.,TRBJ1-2,TGTGCCAGTAACAGGGGGCACGGCTATGGCTACACCTTC,CASNRGHGYGYTF
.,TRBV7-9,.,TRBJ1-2,TGTGCCAGCAGCTTACCGTCCTGGGGCCTTTTAGGCTACACCTTC,CASSLPSWGLLGYTF
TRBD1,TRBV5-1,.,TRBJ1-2,TGCGCCAGCAGCCAAACCGGGACAGGGGAGGGCTACACCTTC,CASSQTGTGEGYTF
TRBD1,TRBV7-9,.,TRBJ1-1,TGTGCCAGCAGCCAACGAGCAGGGGGCAGTGGCACTGAAGCTTTCTTT,CASSQRAGGSGTEAFF
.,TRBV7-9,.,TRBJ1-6,TGTGCCAGCCGGGACACGGACTATAATTCACCCCTCCACTTT,CASRDTDYNSPLHF
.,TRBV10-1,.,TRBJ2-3,TGCGCCAGTTCGAGGAAGGGGAGCACAGATACGCAGTATTTT,CASSRKGSTDTQYF
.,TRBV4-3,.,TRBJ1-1,TGCGCCAGCAGCCAAGAGCCCGCGGATGGCGCTGAAGCTTTCTTT,CASSQEPADGAEAFF
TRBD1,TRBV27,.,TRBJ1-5,TGTGCCAGCAGCCCGGGACAGGAGAAGTATAGCAATCAGCCCCAGCATTTT,CASSPGQEKYSNQPQHF
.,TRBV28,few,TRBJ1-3,TGTGCCAGCAGTTTATCCCACGGCGGAGACACCATATATTTT,CASSLSHGGDTIYF
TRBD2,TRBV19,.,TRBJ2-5,TGTGCCAGTAGTCTGACTAGCGGGGGGTTCTTGGAGACCCAGTACTTC,CASSLTSGGFLETQYF